The sequence of this T cell receptor (beta chain) was determined in a study of T cell repertoires in ileal Crohn's disease. Study-wide points: Clonality above 26.8% at surgery always came with endoscopic recurrence.

Sequenced by immunoSEQ multiplex PCR; TCRdb stores in-frame clones only, minus some. The sample shows about 4,100 clones, approximately 72% of them seen only once. Germline V gene data show CDR1 as LNHDA and CDR2 as SQIVND (reference sequence). CDR3 size: 12 residues. V shed 6 bases and J shed 2 bases, with 8 bases lying between them. Concerning this clone: Its antigen is currently unknown.

Documented time point: proximal margin of the surgical specimen (macroscopically non-inflamed). The rearrangement links TRBV19 to TRBJ2-7; D possibly corresponds to TRBD2 (5 bases). This receptor was obtained from an adult with Crohn's disease. The sequenced sample was ileal tissue. The CDR3 here is CASSPGTYEQYF. Here the CDR3 DNA reads TGTGCCAGTAGCCCGGGGACCTACGAGCAGTACTTC. Together with reference TRBV19 and TRBJ2-7, the CDR3 gives the full variable domain: DGGITQSPKYLFRKEGQNVTLSCEQNLNHDAMYWYRQDPGQGLRLIYYSQIVNDFQKGDIAEGYSVSREKKESFPLTVTSAQKNPTAFYLCASSPGTYEQYFGPGTRLTVT.